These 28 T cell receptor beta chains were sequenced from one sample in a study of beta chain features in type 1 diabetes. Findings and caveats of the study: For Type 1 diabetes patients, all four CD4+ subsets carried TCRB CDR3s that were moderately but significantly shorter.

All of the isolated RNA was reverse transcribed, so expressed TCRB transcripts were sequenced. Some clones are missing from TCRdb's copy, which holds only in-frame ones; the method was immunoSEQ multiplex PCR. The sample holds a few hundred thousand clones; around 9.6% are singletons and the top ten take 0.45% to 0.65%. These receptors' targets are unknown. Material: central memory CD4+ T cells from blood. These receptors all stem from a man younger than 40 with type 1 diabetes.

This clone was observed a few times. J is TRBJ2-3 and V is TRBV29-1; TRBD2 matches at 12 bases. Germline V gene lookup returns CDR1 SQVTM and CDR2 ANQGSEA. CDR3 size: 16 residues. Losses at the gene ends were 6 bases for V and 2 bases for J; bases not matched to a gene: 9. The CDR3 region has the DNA TGCAGCGTCTCCTTGACTAGCGGGGGCCCCACAGATACGCAGTATTTT. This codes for CSVSLTSGGPTDTQYF.

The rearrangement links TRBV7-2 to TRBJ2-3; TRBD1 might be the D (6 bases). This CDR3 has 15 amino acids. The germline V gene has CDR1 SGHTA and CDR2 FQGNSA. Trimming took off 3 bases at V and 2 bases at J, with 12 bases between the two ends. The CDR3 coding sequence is TGTGCCAGCAGCTTTATTACAGGGAACACAGATACGCAGTATTTT. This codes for CASSFITGNTDTQYF.

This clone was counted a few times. The CDR3 DNA reads TGTGCCAGCTCTTCTACCTACAATGAGCAGTTCTTC. Translation: CASSSTYNEQFF. The V and J genes are TRBV18 and TRBJ2-1; D is undetermined. CDR1 is KGHSH, CDR2 LQKENI, per germline. CDR3 length: 12 amino acids. V lost 6 bases to trimming and J lost 2 bases, with 5 bases between them.

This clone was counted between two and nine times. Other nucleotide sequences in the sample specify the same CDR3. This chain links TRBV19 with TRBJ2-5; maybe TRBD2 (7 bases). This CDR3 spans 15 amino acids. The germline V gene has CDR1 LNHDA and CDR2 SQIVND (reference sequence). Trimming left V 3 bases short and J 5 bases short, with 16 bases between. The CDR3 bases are TGTGCCAGTAGTATCGGGGGCGCGGGAGAGGAGACCCAGTACTTC. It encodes CASSIGGAGEETQYF.

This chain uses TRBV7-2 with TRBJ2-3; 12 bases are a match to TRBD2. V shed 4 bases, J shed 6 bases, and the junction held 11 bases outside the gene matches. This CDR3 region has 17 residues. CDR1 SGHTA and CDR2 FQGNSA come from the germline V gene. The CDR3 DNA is TGTGCCAGCAGCTCATGGCTAGCGGGAGGGTCCGGGGATACGCAGTATTTT. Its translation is CASSSWLAGGSGDTQYF.

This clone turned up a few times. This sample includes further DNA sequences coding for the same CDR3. The CDR3 sequence is CASSLGTGHNEQFF. As DNA, the CDR3 is TGCGCCAGCAGCTTGGGGACAGGTCACAATGAGCAGTTCTTC. The V and J genes are TRBV5-1 and TRBJ2-1, with 7 bases fitting TRBD1. Germline loops: CDR1 SGHRS, CDR2 YFSETQ. This CDR3 comprises 14 residues. Losses at the gene ends were 0 bases for V and 5 bases for J; bases not matched to a gene: 2.

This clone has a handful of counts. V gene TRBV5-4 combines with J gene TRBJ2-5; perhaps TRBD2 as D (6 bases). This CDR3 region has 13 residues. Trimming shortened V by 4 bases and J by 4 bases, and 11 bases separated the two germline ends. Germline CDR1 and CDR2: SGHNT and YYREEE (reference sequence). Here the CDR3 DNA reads TGTGCCAGCAGCCGGGGGACGAGAGAGACCCAGTACTTC. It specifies CASSRGTRETQYF.

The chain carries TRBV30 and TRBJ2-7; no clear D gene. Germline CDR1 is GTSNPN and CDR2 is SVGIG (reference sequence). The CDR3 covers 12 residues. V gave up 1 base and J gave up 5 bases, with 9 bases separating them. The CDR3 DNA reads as TGTGCCTGGAGTGGGGCTGTGAACGAGCAGTACTTC. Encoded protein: CAWSGAVNEQYF.

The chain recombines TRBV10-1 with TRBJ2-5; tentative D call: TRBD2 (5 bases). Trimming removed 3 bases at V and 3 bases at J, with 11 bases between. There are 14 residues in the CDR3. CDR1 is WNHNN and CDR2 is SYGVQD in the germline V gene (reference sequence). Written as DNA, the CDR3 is TGCGCCAGCAGTGACAGAGAGGGAGAAGAGACCCAGTACTTC. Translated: CASSDREGEETQYF.

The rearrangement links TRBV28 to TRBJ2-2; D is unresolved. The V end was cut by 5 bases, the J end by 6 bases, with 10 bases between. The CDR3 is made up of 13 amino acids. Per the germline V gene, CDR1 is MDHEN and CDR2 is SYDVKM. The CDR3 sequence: CASSPSRAGELFF. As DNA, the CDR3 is TGTGCCAGCAGTCCGTCCCGAGCCGGGGAGCTGTTTTTT.

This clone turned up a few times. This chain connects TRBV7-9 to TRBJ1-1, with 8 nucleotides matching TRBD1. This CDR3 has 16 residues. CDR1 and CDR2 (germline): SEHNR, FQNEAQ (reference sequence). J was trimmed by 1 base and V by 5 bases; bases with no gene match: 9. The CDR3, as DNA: TGTGCCAGCAGCGCCGCCAGGGGGCTGGAGAACACTGAAGCTTTCTTT. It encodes CASSAARGLENTEAFF.

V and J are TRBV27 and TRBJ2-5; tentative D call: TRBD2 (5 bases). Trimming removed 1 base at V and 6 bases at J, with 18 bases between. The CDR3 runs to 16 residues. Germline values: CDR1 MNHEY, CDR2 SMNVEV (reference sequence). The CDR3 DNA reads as TGTGCCAGCAGTTTATATTCTGATGAGGGTAGAAAGACCCAGTACTTC. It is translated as CASSLYSDEGRKTQYF.

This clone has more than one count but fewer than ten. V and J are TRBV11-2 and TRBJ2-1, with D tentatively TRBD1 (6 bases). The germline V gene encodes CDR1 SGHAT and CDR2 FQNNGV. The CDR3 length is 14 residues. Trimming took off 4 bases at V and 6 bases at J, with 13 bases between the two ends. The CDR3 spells CASSSPVGGNEQFF. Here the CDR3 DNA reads TGTGCCAGCAGCTCCCCCGTAGGGGGCAATGAGCAGTTCTTC.

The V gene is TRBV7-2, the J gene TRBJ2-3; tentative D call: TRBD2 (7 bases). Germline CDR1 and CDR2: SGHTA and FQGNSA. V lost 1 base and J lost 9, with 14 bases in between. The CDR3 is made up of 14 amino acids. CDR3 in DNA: TGTGCCAGCAGCTTAGAGGGAGGGGGTAGCACGCAGTATTTT. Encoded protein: CASSLEGGGSTQYF.

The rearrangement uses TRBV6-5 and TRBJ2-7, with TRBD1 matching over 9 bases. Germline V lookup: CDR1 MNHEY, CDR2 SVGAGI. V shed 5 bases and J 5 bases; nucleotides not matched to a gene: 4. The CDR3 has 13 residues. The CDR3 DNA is TGTGCCAGCAGTAGAAGGACAGGGGACGAGCAGTACTTC. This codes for CASSRRTGDEQYF.

The CDR3 loop reads CASSSPHSGSSYEQYF. As DNA, the CDR3 is TGTGCCAGCAGTTCCCCCCATAGCGGATCCTCCTACGAGCAGTACTTC. The gene calls are TRBV27 and TRBJ2-7, with TRBD2 as a possible D gene (6 bases). This CDR3 region has 16 residues. Germline loops: CDR1 MNHEY, CDR2 SMNVEV (reference sequence). The V end lost 4 bases, the J end lost 0 bases, and 16 bases lay between the germline ends.

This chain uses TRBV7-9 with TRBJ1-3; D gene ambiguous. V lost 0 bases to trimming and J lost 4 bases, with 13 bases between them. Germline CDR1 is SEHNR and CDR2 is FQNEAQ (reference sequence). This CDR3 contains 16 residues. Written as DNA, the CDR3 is TGTGCCAGCAGCTTAGCCCCAGGTCGGATCGGAAACACCATATATTTT. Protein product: CASSLAPGRIGNTIYF.

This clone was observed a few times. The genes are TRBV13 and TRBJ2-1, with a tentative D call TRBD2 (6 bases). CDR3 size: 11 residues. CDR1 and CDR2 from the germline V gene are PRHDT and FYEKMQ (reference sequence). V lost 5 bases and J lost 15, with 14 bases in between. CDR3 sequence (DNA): TGTGCCAGCAGCGGCGGGACTCCCTTGTTCTTC. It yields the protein CASSGGTPLFF.

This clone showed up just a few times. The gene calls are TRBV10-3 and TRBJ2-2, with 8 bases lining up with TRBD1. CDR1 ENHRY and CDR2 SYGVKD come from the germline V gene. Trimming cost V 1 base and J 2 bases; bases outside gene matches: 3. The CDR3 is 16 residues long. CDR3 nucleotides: TGTGCCATCAGTGAGTTAGGGACAGGTAACACCGGGGAGCTGTTTTTT. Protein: CAISELGTGNTGELFF.

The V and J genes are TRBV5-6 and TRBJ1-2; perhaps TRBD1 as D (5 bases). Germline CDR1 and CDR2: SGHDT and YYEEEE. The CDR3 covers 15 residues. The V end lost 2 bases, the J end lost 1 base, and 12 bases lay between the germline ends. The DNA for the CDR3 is TGTGCCAGCAGCTTTGGTAGGGGAGTTAACTATGGCTACACCTTC. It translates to CASSFGRGVNYGYTF.

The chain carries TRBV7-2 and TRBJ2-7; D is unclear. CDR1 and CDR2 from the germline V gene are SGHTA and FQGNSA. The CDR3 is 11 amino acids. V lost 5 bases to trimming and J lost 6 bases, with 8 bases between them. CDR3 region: CASSASSEQYF. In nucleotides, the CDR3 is TGTGCCAGCAGCGCTTCTAGCGAGCAGTACTTC.

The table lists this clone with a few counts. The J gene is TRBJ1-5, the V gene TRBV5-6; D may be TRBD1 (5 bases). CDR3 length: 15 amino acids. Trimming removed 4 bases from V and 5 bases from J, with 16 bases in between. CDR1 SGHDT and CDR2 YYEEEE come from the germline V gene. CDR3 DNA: TGTGCCAGCAGCCCGGTCCAGGGTAGACATCAGCCCCAGCATTTT. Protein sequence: CASSPVQGRHQPQHF.

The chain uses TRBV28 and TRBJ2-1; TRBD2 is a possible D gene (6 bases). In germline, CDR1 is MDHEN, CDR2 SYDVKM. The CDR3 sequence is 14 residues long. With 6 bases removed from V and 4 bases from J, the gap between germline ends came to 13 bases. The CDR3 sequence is CASSFPGDYNEQFF. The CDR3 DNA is TGTGCCAGCAGCTTTCCGGGGGATTACAATGAGCAGTTCTTC.

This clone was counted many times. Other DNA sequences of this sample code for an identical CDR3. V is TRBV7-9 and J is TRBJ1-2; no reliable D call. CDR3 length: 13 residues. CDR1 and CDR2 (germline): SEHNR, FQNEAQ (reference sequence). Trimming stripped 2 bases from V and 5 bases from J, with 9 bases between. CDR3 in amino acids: CASSLLAGYGYTF. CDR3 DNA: TGTGCCAGCAGCTTACTTGCCGGGTATGGCTACACCTTC. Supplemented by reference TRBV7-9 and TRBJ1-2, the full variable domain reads DTGVSQNPRHKITKRGQNVTFRCDPISEHNRLYWYRQTLGQGPEFLTYFQNEAQLEKSRLLSDRFSAERPKGSFSTLEIQRTEQGDSAMYLCASSLLAGYGYTFGSGTRLTVV.

For the CDR3, the DNA is TGTGCCAGCAGCCCAAGGACTAGCGGGAGGGCCATCGAGACCCAGTACTTC. It translates to CASSPRTSGRAIETQYF. The J gene is TRBJ2-5, the V gene TRBV7-2; TRBD2 agrees at 15 bases. CDR3 length: 17 amino acids. Germline V gives CDR1 SGHTA, CDR2 FQGNSA. Trimming removed 5 bases from V and 5 bases from J; junction bases left unmatched: 9. The full variable domain, completed using reference TRBV7-2 and TRBJ2-5, is GAGVSQSPSNKVTEKGKDVELRCDPISGHTALYWYRQSLGQGLEFLIYFQGNSAPDKSGLPSDRFSAERTGGSVSTLTIQRTQQEDSAVYLCASSPRTSGRAIETQYFGPGTRLLVL.

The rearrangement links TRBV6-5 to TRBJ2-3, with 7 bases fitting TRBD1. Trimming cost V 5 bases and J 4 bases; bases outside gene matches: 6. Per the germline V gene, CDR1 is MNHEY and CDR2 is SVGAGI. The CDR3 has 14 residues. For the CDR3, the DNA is TGTGCCAGCAGTCAAGCTGGACAGGCAGATACGCAGTATTTT. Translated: CASSQAGQADTQYF.

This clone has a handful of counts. The CDR3 DNA reads as TGTGCCAGCACCGCAAGTGGGGGCACTGAAGCTTTCTTT. As protein: CASTASGGTEAFF. The genes are TRBV6-6 and TRBJ1-1; possible D gene TRBD1, 5 bases. The CDR3 loop spans 13 amino acids. V gave up 7 bases and J gave up 4 bases, with 13 bases separating them. Germline V gene sequence: CDR1 MNHNY, CDR2 SVGAGI (reference sequence).

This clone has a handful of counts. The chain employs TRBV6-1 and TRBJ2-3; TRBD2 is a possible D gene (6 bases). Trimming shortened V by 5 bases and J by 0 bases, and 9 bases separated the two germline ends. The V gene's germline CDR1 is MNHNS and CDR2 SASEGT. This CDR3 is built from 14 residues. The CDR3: CASSWDFSTDTQYF. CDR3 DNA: TGTGCCAGCAGTTGGGACTTTAGCACAGATACGCAGTATTTT.